This passage covers 8 T cell receptor beta chains from one sample sequenced in a study of blood T cell repertoires in COVID-19. Repertoires were generated with immunoSEQ multiplex PCR, while TCRdb's copy carries only in-frame clones and drops some. Here the sample spans under 200,000 clones, about 90% being singletons. The sample comprised PBMCs or T cells enriched from blood (not recorded which). The receptors were gathered from a woman aged 45-65 years who had recovered from COVID-19.

The J gene is TRBJ1-2, the V gene TRBV21-1; whether TRBD1, the table's D call, matches the DNA was not checked. TRBV21-1 corresponds to a pseudogene. The CDR3 sequence is 15 residues long. The CDR3 here is CASSAGDRVSYGYTF. CDR3 sequence (DNA): TGTGCCAGCAGCGCTGGGGACAGGGTCAGCTATGGCTACACCTTC.

The CDR3 loop reads CASTMDSSSYNEQFF. The CDR3 region has the DNA TGTGCCAGCACAATGGACTCGAGCTCCTACAATGAGCAGTTCTTC. The rearrangement joins TRBV7-2 to TRBJ2-1, with D perhaps matching TRBD2 (5 bases). V gave up 7 bases and J gave up 0 bases, with 13 bases separating them. The germline V gene has CDR1 SGHTA and CDR2 FQGNSA. The CDR3 runs 15 residues.

This chain uses TRBV11-2 with TRBJ1-4; D is uncertain. V lost 1 base, J lost 6 bases, and 3 bases lay in between. Germline V lookup: CDR1 SGHAT, CDR2 FQNNGV. The CDR3 is 12 amino acids. This CDR3 reads CASSLGDEKLFF. The CDR3 DNA reads as TGTGCCAGCAGCTTAGGAGATGAAAAACTGTTTTTT. Variable domain in full (rest from reference TRBV11-2 and TRBJ1-4): EAGVAQSPRYKIIEKRQSVAFWCNPISGHATLYWYQQILGQGPKLLIQFQNNGVVDDSQLPKDRFSAERLKGVDSTLKIQPAKLEDSAVYLCASSLGDEKLFFGSGTQLSVL.

The genes are TRBV27 and TRBJ1-1; maybe TRBD1 (5 bases). Germline lookup yields CDR1 MNHEY and CDR2 SMNVEV (reference sequence). The length of the CDR3 is 13 residues. V lost 6 bases, J lost 6 bases, and 14 bases lay in between. CDR3 amino acids: CASSLGVTAEAFF. The CDR3 DNA follows: TGTGCCAGCAGCCTAGGGGTGACAGCTGAAGCTTTCTTT.

This sequence joins TRBV3-1 (or the pseudogene TRBV3-2) and TRBJ2-1; D is possibly TRBD2 (5 bases). CDR3 length: 15 amino acids. CDR1 is LGHDT, CDR2 YNNKEL, per germline (reference sequence). V lost 1 base and J lost 6, with 13 bases in between. CDR3 coding DNA: TGTGCCAGCAGCCAAGTTCGGGAACCCCGCAATGAGCAGTTCTTC. This codes for CASSQVREPRNEQFF.

This rearrangement joins TRBV10-3 to TRBJ2-7; TRBD2 matches at 8 bases. After removal of 6 bases from V and 3 bases from J, the junction contained 7 bases not matched to a gene. This CDR3 region has 14 residues. Germline V CDR1 and CDR2: ENHRY, SYGVKD. The DNA of the CDR3 is TGTGCCATCAGACCGTTAGCGGGGAACTACGAGCAGTACTTC. It encodes CAIRPLAGNYEQYF.

The chain uses TRBV5-5 and TRBJ1-1; 7 nucleotides match TRBD1. CDR1 is SGHKS, CDR2 YYEKEE, per germline (reference sequence). V trimming: 2 bases; J trimming: 11 bases; junction bases outside the gene matches: 9. This CDR3 region has 13 residues. CDR3 DNA sequence: TGTGCCAGCAGCTTACGAACAGGGGTGCGTGCTTTCTTT. Residues: CASSLRTGVRAFF.

In its sample, this clone was seen once. The chain recombines TRBV5-1 with TRBJ2-3, with 9 bases aligning to TRBD2. V dropped 4 bases and J dropped 2; count of bases not matched to a gene: 8. In germline, CDR1 is SGHRS, CDR2 YFSETQ. The CDR3 has 16 amino acids. Here the CDR3 DNA reads TGCGCCAGCAGCAAGTTAGCGGGAGACTACACAGATACGCAGTATTTT. Encoded protein: CASSKLAGDYTDTQYF.